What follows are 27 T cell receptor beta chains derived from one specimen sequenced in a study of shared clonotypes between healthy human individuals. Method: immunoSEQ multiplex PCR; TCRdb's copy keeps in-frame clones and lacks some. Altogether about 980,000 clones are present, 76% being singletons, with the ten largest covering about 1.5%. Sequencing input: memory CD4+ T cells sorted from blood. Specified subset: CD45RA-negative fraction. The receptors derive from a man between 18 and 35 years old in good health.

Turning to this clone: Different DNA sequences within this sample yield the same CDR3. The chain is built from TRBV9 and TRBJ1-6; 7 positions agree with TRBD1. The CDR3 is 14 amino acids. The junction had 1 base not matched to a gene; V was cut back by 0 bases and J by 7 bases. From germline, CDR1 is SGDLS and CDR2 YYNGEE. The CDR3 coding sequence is TGTGCCAGCAGCGTAGAGACAGGGAATTCACCCCTCCACTTT. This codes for CASSVETGNSPLHF.

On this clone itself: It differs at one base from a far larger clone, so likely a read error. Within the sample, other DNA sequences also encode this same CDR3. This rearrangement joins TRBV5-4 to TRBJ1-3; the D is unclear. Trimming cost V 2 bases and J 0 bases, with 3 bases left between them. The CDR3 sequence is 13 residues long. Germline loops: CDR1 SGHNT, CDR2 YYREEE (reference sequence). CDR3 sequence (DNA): TGTGCCAGCAGCTTAACCTCTGGAAACACCATATATTTT. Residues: CASSLTSGNTIYF.

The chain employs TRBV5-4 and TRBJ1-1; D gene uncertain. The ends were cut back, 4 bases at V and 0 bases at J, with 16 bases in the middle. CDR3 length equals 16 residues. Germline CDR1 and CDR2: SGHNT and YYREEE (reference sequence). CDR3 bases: TGTGCCAGCAGCCCGGGCGGGATATTCATGAACACTGAAGCTTTCTTT. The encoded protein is CASSPGGIFMNTEAFF.

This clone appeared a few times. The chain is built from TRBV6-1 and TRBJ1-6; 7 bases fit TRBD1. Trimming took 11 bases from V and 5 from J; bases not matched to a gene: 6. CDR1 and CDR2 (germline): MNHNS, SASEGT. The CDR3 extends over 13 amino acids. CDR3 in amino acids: CAAGQTNNSPLHF. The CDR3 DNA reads TGTGCCGCGGGACAGACGAATAATTCACCCCTCCACTTT.

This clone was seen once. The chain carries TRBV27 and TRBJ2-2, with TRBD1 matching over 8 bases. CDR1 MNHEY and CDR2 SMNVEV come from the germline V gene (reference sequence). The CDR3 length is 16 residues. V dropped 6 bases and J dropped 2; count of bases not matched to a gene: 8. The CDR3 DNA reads TGTGCCAGCAGACCATTGGACAGGGTTAACACCGGGGAGCTGTTTTTT. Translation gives CASRPLDRVNTGELFF.

The CDR3 protein is CASSYQGIGGNEQFF. DNA for the CDR3: TGTGCCAGCAGTTATCAGGGGATTGGCGGCAATGAGCAGTTCTTC. The V gene is TRBV6-5, the J gene TRBJ2-1; weak D call: TRBD1 (6 bases). Germline CDR1 is MNHEY and CDR2 is SVGAGI. The CDR3 totals 15 residues. V lost 3 bases and J lost 6, with 15 bases in between.

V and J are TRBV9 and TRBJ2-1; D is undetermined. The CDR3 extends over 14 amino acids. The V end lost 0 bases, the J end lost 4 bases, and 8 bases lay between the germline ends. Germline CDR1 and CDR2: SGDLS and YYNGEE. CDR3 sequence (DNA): TGTGCCAGCAGCGTAGTAGGCAGTTACAATGAGCAGTTCTTC. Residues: CASSVVGSYNEQFF.

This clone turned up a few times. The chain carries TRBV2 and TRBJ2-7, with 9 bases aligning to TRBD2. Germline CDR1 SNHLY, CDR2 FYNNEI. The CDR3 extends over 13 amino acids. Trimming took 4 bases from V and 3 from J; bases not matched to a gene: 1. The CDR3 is CASSVLAGYEQYF. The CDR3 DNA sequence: TGTGCCAGCAGTGTACTAGCGGGCTACGAGCAGTACTTC.

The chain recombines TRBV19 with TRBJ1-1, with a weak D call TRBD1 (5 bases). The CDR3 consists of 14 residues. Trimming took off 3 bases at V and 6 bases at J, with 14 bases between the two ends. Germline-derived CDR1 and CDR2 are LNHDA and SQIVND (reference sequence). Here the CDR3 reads CASSIGAAAAEAFF. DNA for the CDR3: TGTGCCAGTAGTATCGGGGCAGCCGCGGCTGAAGCTTTCTTT.

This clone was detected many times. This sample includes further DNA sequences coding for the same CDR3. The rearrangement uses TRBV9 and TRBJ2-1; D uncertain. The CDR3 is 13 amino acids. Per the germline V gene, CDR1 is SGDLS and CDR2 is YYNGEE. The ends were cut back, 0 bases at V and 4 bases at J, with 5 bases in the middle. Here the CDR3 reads CASSVGEYNEQFF. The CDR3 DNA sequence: TGTGCCAGCAGCGTAGGGGAATACAATGAGCAGTTCTTC.

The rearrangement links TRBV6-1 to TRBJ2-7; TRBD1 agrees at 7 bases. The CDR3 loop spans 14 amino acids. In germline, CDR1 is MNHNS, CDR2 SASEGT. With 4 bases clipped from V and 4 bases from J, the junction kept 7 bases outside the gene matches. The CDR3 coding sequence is TGTGCCAGCAGTGCGGACAGGACTGCGTACGAGCAGTACTTC. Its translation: CASSADRTAYEQYF.

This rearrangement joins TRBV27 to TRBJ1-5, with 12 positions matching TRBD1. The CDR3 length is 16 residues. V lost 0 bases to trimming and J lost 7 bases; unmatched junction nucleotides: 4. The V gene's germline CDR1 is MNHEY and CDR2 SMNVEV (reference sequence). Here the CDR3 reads CASSLSPGQGAQPQHF. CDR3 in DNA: TGTGCCAGCAGTTTATCCCCGGGACAGGGGGCCCAGCCCCAGCATTTT.

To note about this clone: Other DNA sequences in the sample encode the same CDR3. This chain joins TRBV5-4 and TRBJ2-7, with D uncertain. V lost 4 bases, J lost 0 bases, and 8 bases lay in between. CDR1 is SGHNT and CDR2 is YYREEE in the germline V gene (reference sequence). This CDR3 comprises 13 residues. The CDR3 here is CASSRTDSYEQYF. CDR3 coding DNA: TGTGCCAGCAGCAGGACGGACTCCTACGAGCAGTACTTC.

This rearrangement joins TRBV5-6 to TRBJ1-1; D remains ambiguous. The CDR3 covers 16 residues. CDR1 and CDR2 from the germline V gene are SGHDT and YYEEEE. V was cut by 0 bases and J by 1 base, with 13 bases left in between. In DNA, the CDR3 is TGTGCCAGCAGCTTGGTGTTTTTGGGCGGGAACACTGAAGCTTTCTTT. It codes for CASSLVFLGGNTEAFF.

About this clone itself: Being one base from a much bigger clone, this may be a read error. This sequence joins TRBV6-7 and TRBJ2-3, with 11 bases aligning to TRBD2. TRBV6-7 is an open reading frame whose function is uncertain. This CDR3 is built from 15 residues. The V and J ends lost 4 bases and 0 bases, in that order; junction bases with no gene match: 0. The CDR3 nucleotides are TGTGCCAGCAGTTGGACTAGCGGGAGCACAGATACGCAGTATTTT. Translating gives CASSWTSGSTDTQYF.

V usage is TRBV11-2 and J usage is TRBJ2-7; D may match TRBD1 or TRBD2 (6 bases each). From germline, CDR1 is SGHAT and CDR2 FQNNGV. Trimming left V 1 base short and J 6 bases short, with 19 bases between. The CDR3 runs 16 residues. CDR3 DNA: TGTGCCAGCAGCTTAGTAGCCGGGGGCAACATGGGCGAGCAGTACTTC. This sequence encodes CASSLVAGGNMGEQYF.

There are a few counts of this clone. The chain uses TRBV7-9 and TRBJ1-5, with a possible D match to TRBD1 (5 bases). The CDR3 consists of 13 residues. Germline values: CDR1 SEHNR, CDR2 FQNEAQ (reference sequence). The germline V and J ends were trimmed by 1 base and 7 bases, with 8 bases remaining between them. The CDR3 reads CASSLDKGQPQHF. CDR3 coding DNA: TGTGCCAGCAGCTTAGACAAGGGGCAGCCCCAGCATTTT.

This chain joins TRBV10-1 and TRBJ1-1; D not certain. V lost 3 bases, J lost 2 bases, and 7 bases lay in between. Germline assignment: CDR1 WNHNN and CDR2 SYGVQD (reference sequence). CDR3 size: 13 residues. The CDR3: CASSEMGNTEAFF. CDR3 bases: TGCGCCAGCAGTGAAATGGGCAACACTGAAGCTTTCTTT.

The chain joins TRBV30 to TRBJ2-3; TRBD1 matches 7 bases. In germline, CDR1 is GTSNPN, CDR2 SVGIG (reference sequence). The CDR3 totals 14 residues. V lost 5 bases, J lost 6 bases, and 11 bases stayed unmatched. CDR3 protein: CAWATGDLVDTQYF. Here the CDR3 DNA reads TGTGCCTGGGCCACAGGGGACCTCGTGGATACGCAGTATTTT.

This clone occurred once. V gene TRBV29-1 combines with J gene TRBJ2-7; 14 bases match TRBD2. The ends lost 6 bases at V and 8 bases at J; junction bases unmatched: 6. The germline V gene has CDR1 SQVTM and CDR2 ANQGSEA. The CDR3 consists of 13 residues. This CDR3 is CSVLTSGRAQQYF. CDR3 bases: TGCAGCGTCCTGACTAGCGGGAGGGCCCAGCAGTACTTC.

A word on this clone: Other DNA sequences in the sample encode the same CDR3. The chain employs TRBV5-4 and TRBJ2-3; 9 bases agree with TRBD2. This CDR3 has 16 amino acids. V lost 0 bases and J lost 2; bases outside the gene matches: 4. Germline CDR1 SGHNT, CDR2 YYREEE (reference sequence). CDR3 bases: TGTGCCAGCAGCTTGGCTCTAGCGGGGCTCACAGATACGCAGTATTTT. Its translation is CASSLALAGLTDTQYF.

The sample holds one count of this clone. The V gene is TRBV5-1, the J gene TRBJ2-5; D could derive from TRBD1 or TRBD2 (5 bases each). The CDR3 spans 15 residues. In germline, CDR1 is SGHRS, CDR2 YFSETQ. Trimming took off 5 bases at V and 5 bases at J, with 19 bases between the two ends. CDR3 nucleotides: TGCGCCAGCAGGGGGGTAGGTGAGCTCCAGGAGACCCAGTACTTC. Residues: CASRGVGELQETQYF.

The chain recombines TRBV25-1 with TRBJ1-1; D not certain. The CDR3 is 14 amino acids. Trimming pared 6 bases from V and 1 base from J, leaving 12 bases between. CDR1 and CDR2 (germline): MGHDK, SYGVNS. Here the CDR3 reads CASSEEGRNTEAFF. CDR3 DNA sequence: TGTGCCAGCAGCGAGGAAGGGAGGAACACTGAAGCTTTCTTT.

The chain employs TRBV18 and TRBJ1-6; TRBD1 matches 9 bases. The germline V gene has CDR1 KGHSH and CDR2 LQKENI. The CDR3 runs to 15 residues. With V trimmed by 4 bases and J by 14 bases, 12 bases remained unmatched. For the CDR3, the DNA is TGTGCCAGCTCACTTTGGACAGGGGACATTAGTACCCTCCACTTT. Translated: CASSLWTGDISTLHF.

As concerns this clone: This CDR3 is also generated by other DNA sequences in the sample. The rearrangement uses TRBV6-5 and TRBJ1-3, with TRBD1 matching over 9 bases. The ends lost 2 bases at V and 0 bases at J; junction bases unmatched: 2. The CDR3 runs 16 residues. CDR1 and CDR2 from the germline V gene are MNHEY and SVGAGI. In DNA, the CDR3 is TGTGCCAGCAGTTACGGGACAGGGACCTCTGGAAACACCATATATTTT. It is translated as CASSYGTGTSGNTIYF.

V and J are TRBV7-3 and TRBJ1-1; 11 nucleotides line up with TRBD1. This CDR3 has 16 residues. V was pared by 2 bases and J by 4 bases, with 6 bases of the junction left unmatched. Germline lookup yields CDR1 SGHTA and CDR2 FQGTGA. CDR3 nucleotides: TGTGCCAGCAGCTTACACGGACAGGGGGCGGGCACTGAAGCTTTCTTT. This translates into CASSLHGQGAGTEAFF.

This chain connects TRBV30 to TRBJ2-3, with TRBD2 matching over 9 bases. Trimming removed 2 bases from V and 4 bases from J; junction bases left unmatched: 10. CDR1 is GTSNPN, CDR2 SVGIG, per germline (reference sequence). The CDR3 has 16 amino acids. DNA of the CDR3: TGTGCCTGGAGTCCCCTGCGCGGGGGGGCCGCAGATACGCAGTATTTT. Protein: CAWSPLRGGAADTQYF.